This T cell receptor (beta chain) was identified in a study of cytomegalovirus exposure and HLA in healthy donors. Study information: Genotyping of roughly 400 donors showed that 70% to 90% belonged to the Caucasian-associated ancestry cluster.

This clone was counted a single time. The antigen is not known. 13 Jbeta primers and 60 Vbeta primers were used for the PCR. Data came from immunoSEQ multiplex PCR; TCRdb stores just in-frame clones and leaves some out. Here the sample spans over 150,000 clones, less than 80% being singletons. Germline CDR1 MGHRA, CDR2 YSYEKL. The V and J ends lost 0 bases and 8 bases respectively, with 14 bases between them. The CDR3 has 16 residues. Overall study results and limits: Analyses of presence/absence relied on an assumption of roughly uniform sequencing depth across donors. The classifier reportedly diagnosed cytomegalovirus status with high specificity and sensitivity. CMV antigen specificity was confirmed in vitro for three CMV-associated chains.

This chain uses TRBV4-1 with TRBJ1-6, with a weak D call TRBD1 (5 bases). The TCR comes from a man aged 40-50 years in good health and CMV-seronegative. Sequencing was carried out using PBMCs. In DNA, the CDR3 is TGCGCCAGCAGCCAAGAACGCCGGGGGTCATATTCACCCCTCCACTTT. It encodes CASSQERRGSYSPLHF.